What follows are 9 T cell receptor beta chains derived from one specimen sequenced in a study of shared clonotypes between healthy human individuals. TCRdb's table, derived via immunoSEQ multiplex PCR, lists solely in-frame clones and lacks some. Of more than 2 million clones listed, 85% to 95% are singletons. The sample consisted of naive CD4+ T cells sorted from blood. Subset noted: CD45RA+ positively selected. The receptors shown here come from a man aged 18 to 35 in good health.

The chain joins TRBV2 to TRBJ1-2, with 7 bases fitting TRBD1. CDR1 is SNHLY, CDR2 FYNNEI, per germline. The CDR3 covers 13 residues. The trim removed 5 bases at V and 2 bases at J, leaving 2 bases unmatched. CDR3 amino acids: CASSMGQNYGYTF. CDR3 nucleotide sequence: TGTGCCAGCAGTATGGGACAGAACTATGGCTACACCTTC.

This clone was counted a single time. This rearrangement joins TRBV7-8 to TRBJ1-1; 10 positions match TRBD1. V lost 5 bases to trimming and J lost 3 bases; unmatched junction nucleotides: 6. Germline CDR1 reads SGHVS; CDR2 reads FQNEAQ. This CDR3 has 15 amino acids. The CDR3 DNA sequence: TGTGCCAGCAGCATACAAGGGACAGGGGACACTGAAGCTTTCTTT. Translating it yields CASSIQGTGDTEAFF.

V and J are TRBV7-9 and TRBJ1-5; D not resolved. Per germline, CDR1 SEHNR and CDR2 FQNEAQ (reference sequence). The CDR3 covers 15 residues. V lost 5 bases to trimming and J lost 4 bases, with 15 bases between them. The CDR3 sequence: CASSPGAAMNQPQHF. The CDR3, as DNA: TGTGCCAGCAGCCCGGGAGCAGCGATGAATCAGCCCCAGCATTTT.

V gene TRBV6-6 combines with J gene TRBJ1-2; D might be TRBD1 (5 bases). This CDR3 spans 15 amino acids. Trimming took 8 bases from V and 2 from J, leaving 18 bases between them. Per the germline V gene, CDR1 is MNHNY and CDR2 is SVGAGI (reference sequence). CDR3 in amino acids: CASRDGSLANYGYTF. The DNA for the CDR3 is TGTGCCAGCCGGGACGGCTCCTTAGCCAACTATGGCTACACCTTC.

The chain joins TRBV27 to TRBJ1-5; D is uncertain. The V end was cut by 5 bases, the J end by 7 bases, with 15 bases between. The CDR3 runs 14 residues. Germline V lookup: CDR1 MNHEY, CDR2 SMNVEV (reference sequence). The CDR3 reads CASSPSGGPQPQHF. CDR3 sequence (DNA): TGTGCCAGCAGTCCCTCAGGTGGACCACAGCCCCAGCATTTT.

The chain has TRBV30 and TRBJ1-3; D unresolved. The germline V and J ends were trimmed by 1 base and 1 base, with 11 bases remaining between them. The V gene's germline CDR1 is GTSNPN and CDR2 SVGIG (reference sequence). The CDR3 is made up of 15 amino acids. The CDR3 sequence: CAWSGDRGSGNTIYF. The CDR3 nucleotides read TGTGCCTGGAGTGGGGATCGGGGTTCTGGAAACACCATATATTTT. Full variable domain (missing parts from reference TRBV30 and TRBJ1-3): SQTIHQWPATLVQPVGSPLSLECTVEGTSNPNLYWYRQAAGRGLQLLFYSVGIGQISSEVPQNLSASRPQDRQFILSSKKLLLSDSGFYLCAWSGDRGSGNTIYFGEGSWLTVV.

In DNA, the CDR3 is TGTGCCAGCAGATTAGACAGGGTCTTGGAGACCCAGTACTTC. Protein product: CASRLDRVLETQYF. This rearrangement joins TRBV2 to TRBJ2-5, with 7 bases identical to TRBD1. V trimming: 6 bases; J trimming: 5 bases; junction bases outside the gene matches: 9. The germline V gene has CDR1 SNHLY and CDR2 FYNNEI. CDR3 length equals 14 residues.

This clone has a handful of counts. The J gene is TRBJ1-5, the V gene TRBV4-1; D remains ambiguous. Germline loops: CDR1 MGHRA, CDR2 YSYEKL. The CDR3 is 13 amino acids. The V gene lost 4 bases and the J gene lost 7 bases, with 11 bases spanning the gap. CDR3 in DNA: TGCGCCAGCAGCCCGGAGGGCTGGCAGCCCCAGCATTTT. Protein: CASSPEGWQPQHF.

With respect to this clone: Other DNA sequences in this sample translate to the same CDR3. In DNA, the CDR3 is TGTGCCAGCAGCTCTGGGACAGGGGCCTACGAGCAGTACTTC. This translates into CASSSGTGAYEQYF. The J gene is TRBJ2-7, the V gene TRBV5-4; TRBD1 matches at 10 bases. There are 14 residues in the CDR3. The V segment lost 3 bases and the J segment 2 bases; nucleotides outside the gene matches: 2. Germline loops: CDR1 SGHNT, CDR2 YYREEE (reference sequence). The entire variable domain, with the rest obtained from reference TRBV5-4 and TRBJ2-7, is as follows: ETGVTQSPTHLIKTRGQQVTLRCSSQSGHNTVSWYQQALGQGPQFIFQYYREEENGRGNFPPRFSGLQFPNYSSELNVNALELDDSALYLCASSSGTGAYEQYFGPGTRLTVT.